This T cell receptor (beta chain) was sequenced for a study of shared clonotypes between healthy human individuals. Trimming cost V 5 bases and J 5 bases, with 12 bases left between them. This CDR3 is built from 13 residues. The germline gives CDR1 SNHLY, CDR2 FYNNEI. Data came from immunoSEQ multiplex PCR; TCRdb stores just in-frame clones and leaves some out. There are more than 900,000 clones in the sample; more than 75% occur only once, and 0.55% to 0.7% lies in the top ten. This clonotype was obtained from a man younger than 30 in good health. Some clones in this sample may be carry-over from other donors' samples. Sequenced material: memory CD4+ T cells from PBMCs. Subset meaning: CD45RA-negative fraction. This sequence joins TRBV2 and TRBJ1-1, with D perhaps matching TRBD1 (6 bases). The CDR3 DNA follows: TGTGCCAGCAGTTTCAGGGGAGGTACTGAAGCTTTCTTT. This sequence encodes CASSFRGGTEAFF.